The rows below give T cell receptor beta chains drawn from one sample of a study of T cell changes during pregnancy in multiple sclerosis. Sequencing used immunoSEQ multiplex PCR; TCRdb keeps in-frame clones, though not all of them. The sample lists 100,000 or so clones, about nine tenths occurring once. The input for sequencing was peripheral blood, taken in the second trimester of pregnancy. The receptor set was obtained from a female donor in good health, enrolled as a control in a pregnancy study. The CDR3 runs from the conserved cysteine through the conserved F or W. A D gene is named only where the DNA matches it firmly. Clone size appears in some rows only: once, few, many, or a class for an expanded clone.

CASSLWGLGETQYF | TGTGCCAGCAGTTTGTGGGGCCTCGGGGAGACCCAGTACTTC | . | TRBV27 | . | TRBJ2-5
CASSFQSRQGSAFF | TGTGCCAGCAGTTTCCAATCCCGACAGGGTTCGGCTTTCTTT | . | TRBV28 | TRBD1 | TRBJ1-1
CASSQAIGQVYGYTF | TGCGCCAGCAGCCAAGCCATTGGCCAGGTTTATGGCTACACCTTC | . | TRBV4-3 | . | TRBJ1-2
CASRVPRTEAFF | TGTGCCAGCAGGGTCCCGCGTACTGAAGCTTTCTTT | . | TRBV6-5 | . | TRBJ1-1
CASRDSYTEAFF | TGTGCCAGCAGAGACAGTTACACTGAAGCTTTCTTT | . | TRBV7-9 | . | TRBJ1-1
CASSRTASGNTIYF | TGTGCCAGCAGCCGGACTGCTTCTGGAAACACCATATATTTT | . | TRBV27 | . | TRBJ1-3
CASSPPGTGSYEQYF | TGTGCCAGCAGCCCTCCGGGGACAGGATCCTACGAGCAGTACTTC | . | TRBV21-1 | . | TRBJ2-7
CASSQDPPPTSGSYNEQFF | TGCGCCAGCAGCCAAGATCCTCCCCCTACTAGCGGGTCGTACAATGAGCAGTTCTTC | . | TRBV4-3 | TRBD2 | TRBJ2-1
CASSRGQGLRVQETQYF | TGCGCCAGCAGCCGGGGACAGGGGCTAAGGGTTCAAGAGACCCAGTACTTC | . | TRBV4-1 | TRBD1 | TRBJ2-5
CASSEPLTPGQTNTGELFF | TGCGCCAGCAGTGAGCCCCTTACTCCGGGACAGACGAACACCGGGGAGCTGTTTTTT | . | TRBV10-1 | TRBD1 | TRBJ2-2
CSALTSGAYEQYF | TGCAGCGCCCTCACTAGCGGTGCCTACGAGCAGTACTTC | . | TRBV29-1 | TRBD2 | TRBJ2-7
CASSQGGTPGADTQYF | TGTGCCAGCAGCCAGGGTGGAACCCCGGGGGCAGATACGCAGTATTTT | once | TRBV4-2 | . | TRBJ2-3
CASTMGGNQPQHF | TGTGCCAGTACTATGGGGGGGAATCAGCCCCAGCATTTT | . | TRBV19 | . | TRBJ1-5
CAGQFNSYNSPLHF | TGTGCCGGACAGTTTAACTCCTATAATTCACCCCTCCACTTT | . | TRBV6-1 | . | TRBJ1-6
CSVQGGEGYTF | TGCAGCGTACAGGGTGGTGAGGGCTACACCTTC | . | TRBV29-1 | . | TRBJ1-2
CAWGEQGNISPQHF | TGTGCCTGGGGGGAGCAGGGGAATATCAGCCCCCAGCATTTT | . | TRBV30 | . | TRBJ1-5
CASSQEFNTFRRWETQYF | TGCGCCAGCAGCCAAGAGTTTAACACCTTCCGGAGGTGGGAGACCCAGTACTTC | . | TRBV4-1 | . | TRBJ2-5
CASSPAGQGGEQFF | TGTGCCAGCTCACCTGCGGGACAGGGAGGTGAGCAGTTCTTC | . | TRBV18 | TRBD1 | TRBJ2-1
CASSERQFNQPQHF | TGTGCCAGCAGTGAACGACAGTTCAATCAGCCCCAGCATTTT | . | TRBV2 | . | TRBJ1-5
CASSPSGGTEAFF | TGTGCCAGCTCACCTTCAGGGGGAACTGAAGCTTTCTTT | . | TRBV18 | TRBD1 | TRBJ1-1
CASSPVSWSTDTQYF | TGTGCCAGCAGCCCCGTTAGTTGGAGCACAGATACGCAGTATTTT | . | TRBV5-8 | . | TRBJ2-3
CASGSGGTDTQYF | TGTGCTAGTGGGAGCGGGGGCACAGATACGCAGTATTTT | . | TRBV12-5 | TRBD2 | TRBJ2-3
CASSGQGSPDTQYF | TGCGCCAGCAGTGGACAGGGCTCCCCAGATACGCAGTATTTT | . | TRBV10-2 | TRBD1 | TRBJ2-3
CASRHPSGSPDTQYF | TGTGCCAGCAGACATCCTAGCGGGAGCCCAGATACGCAGTATTTT | . | TRBV28 | TRBD2 | TRBJ2-3
CASSLSLAGGADTQYF | TGTGCCAGCAGTTTATCCCTAGCGGGAGGTGCGGATACGCAGTATTTT | . | TRBV28 | TRBD2 | TRBJ2-3
CASSQVNGRAGNEQFF | TGCGCCAGCAGCCAAGTTAACGGGAGGGCAGGGAATGAGCAGTTCTTC | few | TRBV4-1 | TRBD2 | TRBJ2-1
CASSDPGQGSYGYTF | TGTGCCAGCAGTGACCCTGGACAGGGGAGCTATGGCTACACCTTC | . | TRBV6-4 | TRBD1 | TRBJ1-2
CASSTKPPGQGGVSAEAFF | TGTGCCAGTAGTACTAAACCCCCTGGACAGGGCGGGGTGTCCGCTGAAGCTTTCTTT | once | TRBV19 | TRBD1 | TRBJ1-1
CASSLRARGIHEQYF | TGTGCCAGCAGTTTGAGGGCCAGGGGAATCCACGAGCAGTACTTC | . | TRBV28 | . | TRBJ2-7